This T cell receptor beta chain was retrieved from a study of CD8 T cells in Susac syndrome. Whole-study results and caveats: The authors acknowledged that the study's TCR sequencing and HLA analysis involved relatively few individuals.

This CDR3 spans 15 amino acids. Trimming stripped 3 bases from V and 2 bases from J, with 13 bases between. Per germline, CDR1 SGHDT and CDR2 YYEEEE. RNA in amounts of about 0.5 to 1 ug was reverse transcribed with random hexamers. The TCR beta CDR3 was amplified by immunoSEQ multiplex PCR across 54 Vbeta, 13 Jbeta. TCRdb used MiXCR to reprocess the immunoSEQ multiplex PCR reads, holding one entry per CDR3 protein. The sample contains under 200,000 distinct CDR3 sequences, 90% to 95% of which appear only once. Patients with Susac syndrome met the recently defined diagnostic criteria for definite or probable disease. Remarks on this clonotype: Its antigen remains unidentified.

The gene calls are TRBV5-6 and TRBJ2-3, with D perhaps matching TRBD1 or TRBD2 (5 bases each). This receptor was obtained from a human donor with Susac syndrome. The material sequenced was CD4+ T cells from PBMCs. CDR3 sequence reads: CASSSRGGYTDTQYF. As DNA, the CDR3 is TGTGCCAGCAGCTCCCGGGGCGGGTACACAGATACGCAGTATTTT.